This TCR beta chain was obtained from a study of shared clonotypes between healthy human individuals. The table lists this clone with a few counts. CDR3 length equals 17 residues. The J segment lost 5 bases and the V segment lost 5 bases, leaving 16 bases of the junction unmatched. CDR1 and CDR2 (germline): MNHEY, SMNVEV (reference sequence). Only in-frame clones appear in the TCRdb table, and some are missing; sequencing was by immunoSEQ multiplex PCR. The profile shows about 660,000 clones, around two thirds of them singletons. The V and J genes are TRBV27 and TRBJ1-2; TRBD1 matches at 8 bases. The sample was memory CD4+ T cells sorted from blood. Subset indicated: CD45RA-negative fraction. The sequence was obtained from a young woman in good health. CDR3 bases: TGTGCCAGCAGTCCACAACCGCAGGGGGCGGGGGTTTATGGCTACACCTTC. This gives the protein CASSPQPQGAGVYGYTF.